One sample yielded the 4 T cell receptor beta chains listed below, sequenced in a study of T cells in Graves' hyperthyroidism and ophthalmopathy. Amplification yielded TCR beta CDR3 regions, with RNA transcripts as the source. A first-round RT-PCR of the TCR CDR3 used the HTBI primer set. TCRdb fed the multiplex PCR reads into MiXCR, producing one record per CDR3 protein. The sample records about 640,000 distinct CDR3 sequences, less than 25% being singletons. Material: blood. These receptors all come from a man in his thirties or forties with Graves' ophthalmopathy.

This clonotype was recorded many times. The rearrangement links TRBV3-1 to TRBJ1-5; no firm D call. Trimming stripped 1 base from V and 0 bases from J, with 4 bases between. The CDR3 has 14 amino acids. Germline CDR1 reads LGHDT; CDR2 reads YNNKEL (reference sequence). The DNA of the CDR3 is TGTGCCAGCAGCCAAGCCTATAGCAATCAGCCCCAGCATTTT. It encodes CASSQAYSNQPQHF. Based on the CDR3 plus reference TRBV3-1 and TRBJ1-5, the full variable domain is DTAVSQTPKYLVTQMGNDKSIKCEQNLGHDTMYWYKQDSKKFLKIMFSYNNKELIINETVPNRFSPKSPDKAHLNLHINSLELGDSAVYFCASSQAYSNQPQHFGDGTRLSIL.

In its sample, this clonotype was seen many times. The chain uses TRBV30 and TRBJ1-5; D uncertain. Trimming shortened V by 3 bases and J by 0 bases, and 6 bases separated the two germline ends. The germline CDR1 and CDR2 sequences are GTSNPN and SVGIG (reference sequence). The CDR3 sequence is 13 residues long. CDR3 bases: TGTGCCTGGAGCGCCTATAGCAATCAGCCCCAGCATTTT. Protein sequence: CAWSAYSNQPQHF.

The chain uses TRBV27 and TRBJ2-7, with TRBD1 matching 8 bases. This CDR3 has 16 amino acids. With V trimmed by 4 bases and J by 2 bases, 10 bases remained unmatched. Germline V gene lookup returns CDR1 MNHEY and CDR2 SMNVEV (reference sequence). The CDR3 loop reads CASSSLYRDRTYEQYF. The CDR3, as DNA: TGTGCCAGCAGTTCGCTCTACCGGGACAGGACCTACGAGCAGTACTTC.

This clonotype was counted once. The chain combines TRBV11-2 with TRBJ2-1, with 13 bases that match TRBD2. The CDR3 runs 18 residues. The ends lost 4 bases at V and 10 bases at J; junction bases unmatched: 16. Germline values: CDR1 SGHAT, CDR2 FQNNGV. CDR3 amino acids: CASSSLAGGPLQRGEQFF. In nucleotides, the CDR3 is TGTGCCAGCAGCTCACTAGCGGGAGGGCCGCTTCAACGAGGGGAGCAGTTCTTC.